These 17 T cell receptor beta chains originate from one sample sequenced in a study of T cells after yellow fever vaccination. TCRdb passed the 5' RACE reads through MiXCR, listing each CDR3 protein once. This table has 200,000 to 250,000 distinct CDR3 sequences, around 7% appearing once. Material: CD4+ T cells sorted from PBMCs, obtained 15 days after the yellow fever booster vaccination. These receptors were obtained from a man aged 30 to 39 who received the YFV17D yellow fever vaccine.

This chain links TRBV11-2 with TRBJ1-1; no clear D gene. Trimming left V 0 bases short and J 3 bases short, with 11 bases between. The CDR3 runs to 15 residues. Germline values: CDR1 SGHAT, CDR2 FQNNGV. CDR3 sequence reads: CASSLDQLRYTEAFF. The CDR3 coding sequence is TGTGCCAGCAGCTTAGATCAACTTCGGTACACTGAAGCTTTCTTT. The full variable domain, rest sourced from reference TRBV11-2 and TRBJ1-1, is EAGVAQSPRYKIIEKRQSVAFWCNPISGHATLYWYQQILGQGPKLLIQFQNNGVVDDSQLPKDRFSAERLKGVDSTLKIQPAKLEDSAVYLCASSLDQLRYTEAFFGQGTRLTVV.

Ten or more counts support this clonotype. The chain employs TRBV6-2 or TRBV6-3 and TRBJ2-2; TRBD2 aligns across 9 bases. Germline values: CDR1 MNHEY, CDR2 SVGEGT. This CDR3 spans 16 amino acids. Unmatched junction bases numbered 5, after V lost 2 bases and J lost 4 bases. The CDR3 DNA reads as TGTGCCAGCAGTTACCTAGCGGGACTTCCCACCGGGGAGCTGTTTTTT. It yields the protein CASSYLAGLPTGELFF.

There are many counts of this clonotype. The chain has TRBV15 and TRBJ2-7, with 11 bases fitting TRBD2. Trimming cost V 0 bases and J 3 bases; bases outside gene matches: 4. The germline gives CDR1 LNHNV, CDR2 YYDKDF (reference sequence). The CDR3 contains 16 residues. The CDR3 region has the DNA TGTGCCACCAGCAGAGATCTGACTAGCGGGATCTACGAGCAGTACTTC. It codes for CATSRDLTSGIYEQYF.

This clonotype was detected only a few times. The V gene is TRBV11-2, the J gene TRBJ2-3; D ambiguous. V was pared by 4 bases and J by 2 bases, with 19 bases between. The CDR3 contains 17 residues. The germline gives CDR1 SGHAT, CDR2 FQNNGV. CDR3 region: CASSSPRASLSTDTQYF. The DNA of the CDR3 is TGTGCCAGCAGCTCCCCCCGGGCTAGTCTATCCACAGATACGCAGTATTTT.

CDR3: CASSSPGGETQYF. Written as DNA, the CDR3 is TGTGCCAGCAGCTCCCCAGGGGGGGAGACCCAGTACTTC. The J gene is TRBJ2-5, the V gene TRBV7-6, with D possibly matching TRBD1 (7 bases). The germline V and J ends were trimmed by 4 bases and 5 bases, with 11 bases remaining between them. Looked up from germline, CDR1 is SGHVS and CDR2 is FNYEAQ. The CDR3 has 13 amino acids.

This chain connects TRBV18 to TRBJ2-1; no reliable D call. In germline, CDR1 is KGHSH, CDR2 LQKENI. The CDR3 totals 13 residues. Trimming left V 2 bases short and J 10 bases short, with 12 bases between. In DNA form, the CDR3 reads TGTGCCAGCTCACCAGAGAACCAGCGAGAGCAGTTCTTC. Its protein product is CASSPENQREQFF.

In this sample, this clonotype turned up many times. J is TRBJ2-2 and V is TRBV7-2; either TRBD1 or TRBD2 may supply D (5 bases each). Trimming cost V 5 bases and J 4 bases, with 14 bases left between them. The CDR3 length is 15 residues. Per the germline V gene, CDR1 is SGHTA and CDR2 is FQGNSA. Written as DNA, the CDR3 is TGTGCCAGCAGCCGCACGGGACCATTCACCGGGGAGCTGTTTTTT. The encoded protein is CASSRTGPFTGELFF. The full variable domain, in which reference TRBV7-2 and TRBJ2-2 provide the parts outside the CDR3, is GAGVSQSPSNKVTEKGKDVELRCDPISGHTALYWYRQSLGQGLEFLIYFQGNSAPDKSGLPSDRFSAERTGGSVSTLTIQRTQQEDSAVYLCASSRTGPFTGELFFGEGSRLTVL.

The chain employs TRBV5-1 and TRBJ2-7; the D is unclear. The CDR3 runs to 14 residues. Germline CDR1 is SGHRS and CDR2 is YFSETQ. V was pared by 4 bases and J by 0 bases, with 11 bases between. The CDR3 DNA reads as TGCGCCAGCAGCCCAACTAATCCCTCCTACGAGCAGTACTTC. Amino acid sequence: CASSPTNPSYEQYF.

The V call is TRBV4-1, the J call TRBJ2-1; D is undetermined. This CDR3 spans 11 amino acids. V lost 0 bases, J lost 8 bases, and 2 bases lay in between. Germline V gives CDR1 MGHRA, CDR2 YSYEKL. CDR3 protein: CASSQEYEQFF. The CDR3, as DNA: TGCGCCAGCAGCCAAGAATATGAGCAGTTCTTC.

V gene TRBV5-1 combines with J gene TRBJ2-7, with a tentative D call TRBD1 (6 bases). The germline V gene has CDR1 SGHRS and CDR2 YFSETQ. V was clipped by 0 bases and J by 0 bases, with 19 bases between them. This CDR3 is built from 18 residues. The CDR3 DNA sequence: TGCGCCAGCAGCTTGGTGGGGACACAGTACCCGAGCTCCTACGAGCAGTACTTC. It specifies CASSLVGTQYPSSYEQYF.

This clonotype was detected many times. The V call is TRBV29-1, the J call TRBJ2-7; D possibly corresponds to TRBD1 (6 bases). Looked up from germline, CDR1 is SQVTM and CDR2 is ANQGSEA. Between the trimmed V and J ends, which lost 3 bases and 3 bases, there was a span of 18 bases. The CDR3 covers 15 residues. The CDR3 protein is CSVEKGTGMNYEQYF. The CDR3 DNA follows: TGCAGCGTTGAGAAAGGTACAGGGATGAACTACGAGCAGTACTTC.

Many counts were recorded for this clonotype. The J gene is TRBJ1-1, the V gene TRBV12-3 or TRBV12-4; possible D gene TRBD1, 5 bases. CDR3 length equals 14 residues. Trimming shortened V by 2 bases and J by 3 bases, and 10 bases separated the two germline ends. CDR3 region: CASSLRRDDTEAFF. The CDR3 coding sequence is TGTGCCAGCAGTTTACGGAGGGACGACACTGAAGCTTTCTTT.

There are a few counts of this clonotype. The chain carries TRBV5-1 and TRBJ2-1, with 12 bases that match TRBD2. The length of the CDR3 is 13 residues. V shed 6 bases and J 8 bases; nucleotides not matched to a gene: 3. The germline gives CDR1 SGHRS, CDR2 YFSETQ. Here the CDR3 DNA reads TGCGCCAGCACTCCTAGCGGGAGGGATGAGCAGTTCTTC. As protein: CASTPSGRDEQFF.

This clonotype was observed at least ten times. V and J are TRBV5-1 and TRBJ2-7, with D perhaps TRBD2 (5 bases). Trimming pared 5 bases from V and 0 bases from J, leaving 15 bases between. The CDR3 extends over 15 amino acids. The V gene's germline CDR1 is SGHRS and CDR2 YFSETQ. The CDR3 is CASSRDLGSSYEQYF. DNA for the CDR3: TGCGCCAGCAGTCGCGACTTGGGGAGCTCCTACGAGCAGTACTTC.

The V gene is TRBV29-1, the J gene TRBJ2-1; D ambiguous. The V gene's germline CDR1 is SQVTM and CDR2 ANQGSEA. This CDR3 has 13 amino acids. Trimming left V 4 bases short and J 4 bases short, with 11 bases between. In DNA, the CDR3 is TGCAGCGTTGTTATTCCTCTATACAATGAGCAGTTCTTC. This gives the protein CSVVIPLYNEQFF.

The table lists this clonotype with many counts. J is TRBJ2-2 and V is TRBV6-2 or TRBV6-3; the D gene is possibly TRBD1 (5 bases). The CDR3 runs 13 residues. V dropped 5 bases and J dropped 4 bases, with 8 bases sitting between them. CDR1 is MNHEY and CDR2 is SVGEGT in the germline V gene. CDR3 in amino acids: CASSKGRTGELFF. For the CDR3, the DNA is TGTGCCAGCAGTAAGGGGCGCACCGGGGAGCTGTTTTTT.

This clonotype was observed many times. The V and J genes are TRBV18 and TRBJ2-5; D is ambiguous. This CDR3 region has 13 residues. V was shortened by 2 bases and J by 4 bases, with 8 bases between the two germline ends. Per the germline V gene, CDR1 is KGHSH and CDR2 is LQKENI. The CDR3 region is CASSPGLGETQYF. Here the CDR3 DNA reads TGTGCCAGCTCACCAGGTTTAGGAGAGACCCAGTACTTC.